Listed below are T cell receptor beta chains from one sample, sequenced in a study of blood T cells in healthy people across ages. Using its own MiXCR run on the 5' RACE reads, TCRdb lists one record per CDR3 protein. Of 1,800,000 or so distinct CDR3 sequences listed, approximately 40% were seen once; the top ten hold 20% to 25%. Material: blood. The receptor set was obtained from a human donor in good health. CDR3s include the opening cysteine and the closing phenylalanine or tryptophan. A D gene is named only where the DNA matches it firmly. Clone sizes are given selectively: once, few, many, or a class where the clone is expanded.

len	v_gene	d_gene	abundance	j_gene	CDR3aa	CDR3nt
12	TRBV13	.	.	TRBJ2-4	CASSSVKNIQYF	TGTGCCAGCTCTTCCGTCAAAAACATTCAGTACTTC
16	TRBV4-3	TRBD1	.	TRBJ1-4	CASSQELDRAYEKLFF	TGCGCCAGCAGCCAAGAACTCGACAGGGCATATGAAAAACTGTTTTTT
14	TRBV20-1	TRBD2	.	TRBJ2-5	CSARGWGGTETQYF	TGCAGTGCTAGAGGGTGGGGGGGGACGGAGACCCAGTACTTC
12	TRBV28	.	.	TRBJ2-5	CASSPGKETQYF	TGTGCCAGCAGCCCAGGGAAAGAGACCCAGTACTTC
15	TRBV5-1	.	few	TRBJ1-4	CASSSLGGINEKLFF	TGCGCCAGCAGCTCACTGGGGGGGATCAATGAAAAACTGTTTTTT
14	TRBV7-8	.	few	TRBJ1-6	CASSQSGSSSPLHF	TGTGCCAGCAGCCAAAGCGGCTCAAGTTCACCCCTCCACTTT
14	TRBV20-1	TRBD1	.	TRBJ1-4	CSARDRTGDEKLFF	TGCAGTGCTAGAGACAGGACAGGTGATGAAAAACTGTTTTTT
14	TRBV2	TRBD1	.	TRBJ1-2	CASSVSGQGYGYTF	TGTGCCAGCAGTGTCTCGGGACAGGGGTATGGCTACACCTTC
14	TRBV12-3/TRBV12-4	.	few	TRBJ1-5	CASSLSVDGQPQHF	TGTGCCAGCAGTTTGTCAGTGGACGGTCAGCCCCAGCATTTT
16	TRBV9	TRBD1	.	TRBJ2-1	CASSPTGGGSYNEQFF	TGTGCCAGCAGCCCCACAGGGGGAGGTTCCTACAATGAGCAGTTCTTC
16	TRBV14	.	.	TRBJ2-1	CASSPPNRVSYNEQFF	TGTGCCAGCAGCCCTCCTAACAGGGTCTCCTACAATGAGCAGTTCTTC
16	TRBV5-1	.	few	TRBJ2-1	CASSPRSILPINEQFF	TGCGCCAGCAGCCCCCGGAGCATTCTACCTATCAATGAGCAGTTCTTC
16	TRBV5-1	.	.	TRBJ2-1	CASSLDLARPYNEQFF	TGCGCCAGCAGCTTGGATCTAGCGAGGCCTTACAATGAGCAGTTCTTC
13	TRBV12-3/TRBV12-4	TRBD1	many	TRBJ2-7	CASRLGQSYEQYF	TGTGCCAGCAGACTGGGACAGAGCTACGAGCAGTACTTC
13	TRBV5-5	TRBD1	.	TRBJ2-1	CASSMNRGNEQFF	TGTGCCAGCAGCATGAACAGGGGAAATGAGCAGTTCTTC
16	TRBV5-1	.	.	TRBJ1-1	CASSLGGGVYNTEAFF	TGCGCCAGCAGCTTGGGGGGGGGAGTTTATAACACTGAAGCTTTCTTT
16	TRBV19	.	few	TRBJ2-6	CASSIGQLSGANVLTF	TGTGCCAGTAGTATAGGACAGCTCTCTGGGGCCAACGTCCTGACTTTC
12	TRBV6-6	.	.	TRBJ1-4	CASGPQEEKLFF	TGTGCCAGCGGACCACAGGAAGAAAAACTGTTTTTT
12	TRBV7-3	.	.	TRBJ2-7	CASSSPGEEQYF	TGTGCCAGCAGCAGTCCTGGCGAGGAGCAGTACTTC
14	TRBV7-9	.	.	TRBJ1-2	CASSLMGGNYGYTF	TGTGCCAGCAGCTTAATGGGGGGTAACTATGGCTACACCTTC
14	TRBV7-8	TRBD1	few	TRBJ1-4	CASSLGDSNEKLFF	TGTGCCAGCAGCTTAGGGGACAGTAATGAAAAACTGTTTTTT
14	TRBV15	.	.	TRBJ1-6	CATTRGGSNSPLHF	TGTGCCACTACTCGAGGGGGAAGTAATTCACCCCTCCACTTT
18	TRBV7-3	TRBD2	few	TRBJ2-3	CASSSISGGHAHTDTQYF	TGTGCCAGCAGCTCCATTAGCGGGGGTCACGCACACACAGATACGCAGTATTTT
14	TRBV9	TRBD2	.	TRBJ2-4	CASSVEGTRDIQYF	TGTGCCAGCAGCGTAGAAGGGACTAGGGACATTCAGTACTTC
14	TRBV20-1	TRBD1	.	TRBJ2-7	CSARDPTGGYEQYF	TGCAGTGCTAGAGACCCGACAGGGGGCTACGAGCAGTACTTC
15	TRBV18	TRBD1	.	TRBJ2-7	CASSPGAGGLDEQYF	TGTGCCAGCTCACCAGGGGCAGGGGGCCTAGACGAGCAGTACTTC
17	TRBV13	TRBD2	once	TRBJ2-1	CASSLGLAGVQGDEQFF	TGTGCCAGCAGCCTCGGACTAGCGGGGGTCCAGGGGGATGAGCAGTTCTTC
14	TRBV6-6	TRBD2	many	TRBJ2-7	CASRPSGGPYEQYF	TGTGCCAGCAGGCCTAGCGGGGGCCCCTACGAGCAGTACTTC
14	TRBV7-2	.	few	TRBJ1-1	CASSFSGSDTEAFF	TGTGCCAGCAGCTTTTCAGGGTCAGACACTGAAGCTTTCTTT
13	TRBV3-1	.	.	TRBJ2-3	CASSQRGRDTQYF	TGTGCCAGCAGCCAAAGAGGAAGGGATACGCAGTATTTT
12	TRBV20-1	TRBD2	.	TRBJ2-7	CSALAGVYEQYF	TGCAGTGCACTAGCGGGGGTTTACGAGCAGTACTTC
14	TRBV20-1	TRBD2	.	TRBJ2-3	CSARDSGLTYTQYF	TGCAGTGCTAGAGATAGCGGGCTAACTTATACGCAGTATTTT
14	TRBV7-2	TRBD2	.	TRBJ2-3	CASSPGGNMDTQYF	TGTGCCAGCAGCCCGGGGGGGAACATGGATACGCAGTATTTT
16	TRBV11-2	.	.	TRBJ1-2	CASSSPIGGPGGGYTF	TGTGCCAGCAGCTCCCCTATCGGAGGGCCGGGCGGTGGCTACACCTTC
14	TRBV29-1	.	.	TRBJ1-2	CSVGDNRPNYGYTF	TGCAGCGTTGGGGATAACAGACCCAACTATGGCTACACCTTC
15	TRBV20-1	TRBD2	few	TRBJ2-7	CSARRPEAGAYEQYF	TGCAGTGCTAGACGCCCTGAAGCGGGGGCCTACGAGCAGTACTTC
12	TRBV15	.	.	TRBJ1-2	CATSNSPGGYTF	TGTGCCACCAGTAACAGTCCGGGTGGCTACACCTTC
15	TRBV4-3	TRBD1	many	TRBJ1-2	CASSQDPGQGYGYTF	TGCGCCAGCAGCCAAGATCCGGGACAGGGCTATGGCTACACCTTC
12	TRBV29-1	.	.	TRBJ2-2	CSANKNTGELFF	TGCAGCGCTAACAAGAACACCGGGGAGCTGTTTTTT
17	TRBV7-9	TRBD1	few	TRBJ2-5	CASSPGNRGPLQETQYF	TGTGCCAGCAGCCCCGGAAACAGGGGGCCCCTCCAAGAGACCCAGTACTTC
16	TRBV7-2	.	.	TRBJ1-2	CASSPGGAASNYGYTF	TGTGCCAGCAGCCCCGGAGGGGCAGCTTCTAACTATGGCTACACCTTC
15	TRBV7-9	TRBD1	.	TRBJ1-4	CASTDKDRPNEKLFF	TGTGCCAGCACCGATAAGGACAGGCCTAATGAAAAACTGTTTTTT
14	TRBV7-9	.	few	TRBJ2-3	CASSFSTETDTQYF	TGTGCCAGCAGCTTTAGTACGGAGACAGATACGCAGTATTTT
15	TRBV7-2	TRBD2	.	TRBJ2-1	CASSPGASGYNEQFF	TGTGCCAGCAGCCCCGGGGCTAGCGGCTACAATGAGCAGTTCTTC
16	TRBV11-3	TRBD1	.	TRBJ2-1	CASSTGTGRTYNEQFF	TGTGCCAGCAGCACAGGGACAGGCAGAACTTACAATGAGCAGTTCTTC
19	TRBV4-1	TRBD1	.	TRBJ2-6	CASSQTPGTGVLGANVLTF	TGCGCCAGCAGCCAAACGCCCGGGACAGGGGTGCTGGGGGCCAACGTCCTGACTTTC
15	TRBV5-1	.	.	TRBJ1-2	CASSSTGRANYGYTF	TGCGCCAGCAGCTCGACGGGGAGAGCTAACTATGGCTACACCTTC
14	TRBV7-2	TRBD1	.	TRBJ1-1	CASSRTGGRAEAFF	TGTGCCAGCAGCCGAACAGGGGGCCGGGCTGAAGCTTTCTTT
15	TRBV6-2/TRBV6-3	TRBD2	once	TRBJ2-7	CTSSYFAGGRNEQYF	TGTACCAGCAGTTATTTCGCGGGGGGGCGGAACGAGCAGTACTTC
12	TRBV6-5	.	few	TRBJ2-1	CATRGADNEQFF	TGTGCCACCCGCGGGGCTGACAATGAGCAGTTCTTC
15	TRBV7-8	.	.	TRBJ2-5	CASDHQRVRIETQYF	TGTGCCAGCGACCACCAGAGGGTGAGGATTGAGACCCAGTACTTC
18	TRBV7-9	TRBD1	.	TRBJ2-3	CASSKGPGTGEVTDTQYF	TGTGCCAGCAGCAAGGGGCCCGGAACAGGGGAAGTCACAGATACGCAGTATTTT